This T cell receptor beta chain was sequenced for a study of early T cells in non-severe SARS-CoV-2 infection. In the study overall: Sequencing of bulk RNA from unsorted whole blood was done, without chain pairing. Study-wide results and caveats: Matching with VDJdb favored anti-spike CD8 responses (missing private and CD4 specificities).

Germline-derived CDR1 and CDR2 are LNHDA and SQIVND (reference sequence). V was cut by 1 base and J by 5 bases, with 13 bases left in between. CDR3 length: 15 amino acids. Individual cDNA molecules received unique molecular identifiers. TCRdb independently ran MiXCR on the 5' RACE reads; one entry per CDR3 protein. Among about 30,000 distinct CDR3 sequences, 5.5% to 8% were seen once, and the ten largest hold 37%. Ten or more counts support this clonotype. Its antigen remains unknown. Input material: whole blood. The origin of this receptor is an adult who was a healthcare worker with PCR-confirmed SARS-CoV-2 infection or an uninfected control (not recorded which). The V gene is TRBV19, the J gene TRBJ2-3; no clear D gene. The CDR3 sequence is CASSIGGTQIDTQYF. The CDR3 nucleotides read TGTGCCAGTAGTATAGGCGGTACACAGATAGATACGCAGTATTTT.